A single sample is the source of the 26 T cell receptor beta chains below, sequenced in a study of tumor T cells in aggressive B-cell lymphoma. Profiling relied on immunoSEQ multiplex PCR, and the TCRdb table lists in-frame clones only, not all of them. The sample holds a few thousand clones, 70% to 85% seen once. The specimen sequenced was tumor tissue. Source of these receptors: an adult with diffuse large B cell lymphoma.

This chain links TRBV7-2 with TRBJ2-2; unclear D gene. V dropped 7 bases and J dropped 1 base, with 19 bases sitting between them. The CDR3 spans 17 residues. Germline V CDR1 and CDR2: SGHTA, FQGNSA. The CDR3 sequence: CASNSSPGLRNTGELFF. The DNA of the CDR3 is TGTGCCAGCAACTCCTCCCCAGGCCTCAGGAACACCGGGGAGCTGTTTTTT.

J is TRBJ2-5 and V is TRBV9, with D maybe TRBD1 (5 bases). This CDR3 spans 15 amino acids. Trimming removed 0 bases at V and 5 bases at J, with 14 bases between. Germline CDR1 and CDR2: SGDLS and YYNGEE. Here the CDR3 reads CASSVGGGDGETQYF. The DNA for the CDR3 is TGTGCCAGCAGCGTAGGGGGCGGAGACGGGGAGACCCAGTACTTC.

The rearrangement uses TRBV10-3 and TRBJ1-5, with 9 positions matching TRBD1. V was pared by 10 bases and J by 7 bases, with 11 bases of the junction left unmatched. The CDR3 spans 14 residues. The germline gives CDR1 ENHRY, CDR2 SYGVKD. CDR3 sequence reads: CATWGQGVGQPQHF. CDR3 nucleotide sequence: TGTGCCACCTGGGGACAGGGTGTTGGACAGCCCCAGCATTTT.

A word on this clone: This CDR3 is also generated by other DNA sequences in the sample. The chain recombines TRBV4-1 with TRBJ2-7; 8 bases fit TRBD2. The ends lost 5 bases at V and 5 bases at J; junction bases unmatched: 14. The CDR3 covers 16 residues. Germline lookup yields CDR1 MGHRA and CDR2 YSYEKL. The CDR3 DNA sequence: TGCGCCAGCAGCTCGTGGGGAGCGGGAGTTTTGGACGAGCAGTACTTC. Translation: CASSSWGAGVLDEQYF.

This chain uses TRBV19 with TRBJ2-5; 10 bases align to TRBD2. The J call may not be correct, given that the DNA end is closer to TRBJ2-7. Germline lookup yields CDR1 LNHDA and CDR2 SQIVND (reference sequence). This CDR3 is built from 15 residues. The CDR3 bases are TGTGCCAGTAGCCCGACTAGCGGGTTCACCTACGAGCAGTACTTC. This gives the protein CASSPTSGFTYEQYF.

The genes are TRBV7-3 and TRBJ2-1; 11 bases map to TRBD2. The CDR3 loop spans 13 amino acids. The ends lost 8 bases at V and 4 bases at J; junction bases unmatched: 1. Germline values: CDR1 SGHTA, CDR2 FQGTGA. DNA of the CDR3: TGTGCCAGCGGGACTAGCGGATACAATGAGCAGTTCTTC. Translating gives CASGTSGYNEQFF.

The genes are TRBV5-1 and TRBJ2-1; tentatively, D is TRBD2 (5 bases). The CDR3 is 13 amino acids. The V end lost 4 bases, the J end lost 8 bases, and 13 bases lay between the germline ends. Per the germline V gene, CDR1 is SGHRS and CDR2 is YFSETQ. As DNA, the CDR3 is TGCGCCAGCAGCCCCGCGGGTTCCGATGAGCAGTTCTTC. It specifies CASSPAGSDEQFF.

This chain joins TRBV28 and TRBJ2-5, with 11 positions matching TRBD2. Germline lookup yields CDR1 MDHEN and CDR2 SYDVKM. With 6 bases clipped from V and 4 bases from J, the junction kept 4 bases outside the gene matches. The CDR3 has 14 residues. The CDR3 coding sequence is TGTGCCAGCAGAGTTAGCGGGAGGGCAGAGACCCAGTACTTC. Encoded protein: CASRVSGRAETQYF. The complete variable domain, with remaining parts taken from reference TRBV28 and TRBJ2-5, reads DVKVTQSSRYLVKRTGEKVFLECVQDMDHENMFWYRQDPGLGLRLIYFSYDVKMKEKGDIPEGYSVSREKKERFSLILESASTNQTSMYLCASRVSGRAETQYFGPGTRLLVL.

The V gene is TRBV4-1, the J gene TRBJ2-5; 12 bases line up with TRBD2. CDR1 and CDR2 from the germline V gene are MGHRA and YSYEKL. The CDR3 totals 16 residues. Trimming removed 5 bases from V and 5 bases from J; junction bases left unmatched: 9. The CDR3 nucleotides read TGCGCCAGCAGCACCCGACTAGCGGGAGTCGGCGAGACCCAGTACTTC. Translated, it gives CASSTRLAGVGETQYF.

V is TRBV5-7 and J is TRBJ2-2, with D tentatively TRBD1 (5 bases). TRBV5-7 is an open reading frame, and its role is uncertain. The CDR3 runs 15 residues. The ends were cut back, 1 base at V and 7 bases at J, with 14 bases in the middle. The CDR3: CASSLWAGKVGELFF. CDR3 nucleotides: TGTGCCAGCAGCTTGTGGGCAGGGAAAGTCGGGGAGCTGTTTTTT.

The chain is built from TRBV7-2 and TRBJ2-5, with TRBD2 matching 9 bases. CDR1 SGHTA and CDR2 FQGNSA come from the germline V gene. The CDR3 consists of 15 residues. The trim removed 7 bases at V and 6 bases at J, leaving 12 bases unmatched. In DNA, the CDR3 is TGTGCCAGCAAACCCCCCGGACTAGCGACGCAGACCCAGTACTTC. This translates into CASKPPGLATQTQYF.

The CDR3 is CASSPTGQGRNEKLFF. The CDR3 DNA is TGTGCCAGCAGCCCCACGGGACAGGGAAGAAATGAAAAACTGTTTTTT. The V and J genes are TRBV7-9 and TRBJ1-4; 9 nucleotides agree with TRBD1. CDR1 and CDR2 (germline): SEHNR, FQNEAQ (reference sequence). The V and J ends lost 5 bases and 5 bases, in that order; junction bases with no gene match: 9. The CDR3 is made up of 16 amino acids.

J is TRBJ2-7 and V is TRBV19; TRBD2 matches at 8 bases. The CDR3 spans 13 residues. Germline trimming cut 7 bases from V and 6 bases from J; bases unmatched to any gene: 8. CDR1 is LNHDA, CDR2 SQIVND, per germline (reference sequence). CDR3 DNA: TGTGCCAGTAATGAAGGACTAGCAGGCGAGCAGTACTTC. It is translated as CASNEGLAGEQYF.

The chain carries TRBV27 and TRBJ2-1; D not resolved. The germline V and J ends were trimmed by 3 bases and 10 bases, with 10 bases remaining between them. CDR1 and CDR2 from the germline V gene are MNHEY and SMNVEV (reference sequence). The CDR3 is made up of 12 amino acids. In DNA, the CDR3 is TGTGCCAGCAGTTTCGGCGGCCAGGAGCAGTTCTTC. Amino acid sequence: CASSFGGQEQFF.

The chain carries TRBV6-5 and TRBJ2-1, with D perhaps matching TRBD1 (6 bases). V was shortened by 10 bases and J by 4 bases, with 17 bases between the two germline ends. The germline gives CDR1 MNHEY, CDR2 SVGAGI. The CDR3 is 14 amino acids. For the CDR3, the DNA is TGTGCCACCCAAACAGGGCCCCAATACAATGAGCAGTTCTTC. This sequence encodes CATQTGPQYNEQFF.

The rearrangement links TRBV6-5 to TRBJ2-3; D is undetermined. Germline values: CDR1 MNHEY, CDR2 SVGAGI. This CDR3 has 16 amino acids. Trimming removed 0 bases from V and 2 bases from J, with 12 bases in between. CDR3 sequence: CASSYSLAALTDTQYF. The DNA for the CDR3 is TGTGCCAGCAGTTACTCCTTGGCGGCACTCACAGATACGCAGTATTTT.

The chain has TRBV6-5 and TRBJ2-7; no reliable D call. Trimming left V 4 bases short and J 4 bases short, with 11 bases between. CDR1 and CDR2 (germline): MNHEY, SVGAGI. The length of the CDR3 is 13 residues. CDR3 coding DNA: TGTGCCAGCAGTTTCGAGGTTGGTTACGAGCAGTACTTC. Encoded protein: CASSFEVGYEQYF.

The CDR3 here is CASRLAGANEQYF. The CDR3 coding sequence is TGTGCCAGCAGGTTAGCGGGAGCGAACGAGCAGTACTTC. The chain carries TRBV27 and TRBJ2-7; 9 nucleotides agree with TRBD2. V trimming: 6 bases; J trimming: 5 bases; junction bases outside the gene matches: 5. Germline V gene data show CDR1 as MNHEY and CDR2 as SMNVEV (reference sequence). The CDR3 runs 13 residues.

CDR3 coding DNA: TGTGCCAGCAGCCGGGACAGCCAAAGGGAAAAACTGTTTTTT. Protein sequence: CASSRDSQREKLFF. The chain is built from TRBV13 and TRBJ1-4; 7 positions match TRBD1. Germline lookup yields CDR1 PRHDT and CDR2 FYEKMQ (reference sequence). The J segment lost 8 bases and the V segment lost 5 bases, leaving 8 bases of the junction unmatched. The CDR3 has 14 residues.

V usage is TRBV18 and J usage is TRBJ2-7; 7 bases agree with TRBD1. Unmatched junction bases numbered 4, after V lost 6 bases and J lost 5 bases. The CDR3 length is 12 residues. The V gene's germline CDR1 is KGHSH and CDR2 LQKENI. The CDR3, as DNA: TGTGCCAGCTCGATGACAGGGAACGAGCAGTACTTC. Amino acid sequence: CASSMTGNEQYF.

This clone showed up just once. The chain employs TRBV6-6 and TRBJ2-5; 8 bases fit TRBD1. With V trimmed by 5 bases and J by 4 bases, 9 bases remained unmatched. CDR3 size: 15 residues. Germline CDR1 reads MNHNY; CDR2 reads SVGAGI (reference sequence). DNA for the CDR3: TGTGCCAGCAGTGATTATGGACAGGGCGGAGAGACCCAGTACTTC. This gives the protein CASSDYGQGGETQYF.

The CDR3 bases are TGTGCCAGCAGCTTAGAACAGGGCCTCTTGAGGGCAACTAATGAAAAACTGTTTTTT. Residues: CASSLEQGLLRATNEKLFF. The rearrangement joins TRBV7-9 to TRBJ1-4; maybe TRBD1 (6 bases). Trimming removed 1 base at V and 0 bases at J, with 18 bases between. This CDR3 comprises 19 residues. In germline, CDR1 is SEHNR, CDR2 FQNEAQ (reference sequence).

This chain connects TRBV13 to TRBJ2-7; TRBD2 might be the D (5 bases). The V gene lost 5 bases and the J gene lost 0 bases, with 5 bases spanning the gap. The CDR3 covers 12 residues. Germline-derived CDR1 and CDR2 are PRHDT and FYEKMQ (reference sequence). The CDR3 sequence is CASSRDSYEQYF. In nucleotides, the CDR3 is TGTGCCAGCAGCCGGGACTCCTACGAGCAGTACTTC.

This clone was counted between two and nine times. The CDR3 here is CASSSTDRLGTEAFF. DNA for the CDR3: TGTGCCAGCAGTTCTACGGACAGATTGGGCACTGAAGCTTTCTTT. The chain has TRBV28 and TRBJ1-1, with D possibly being TRBD1 (6 bases). The ends were cut back, 4 bases at V and 4 bases at J, with 16 bases in the middle. Germline V gene lookup returns CDR1 MDHEN and CDR2 SYDVKM. This CDR3 has 15 amino acids.

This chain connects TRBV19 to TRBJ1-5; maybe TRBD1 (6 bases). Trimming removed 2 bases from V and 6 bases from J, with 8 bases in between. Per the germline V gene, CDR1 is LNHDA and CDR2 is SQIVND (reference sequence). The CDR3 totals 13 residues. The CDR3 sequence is CASSIQGFQPQHF. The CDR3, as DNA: TGTGCCAGTAGTATACAGGGGTTTCAGCCCCAGCATTTT.

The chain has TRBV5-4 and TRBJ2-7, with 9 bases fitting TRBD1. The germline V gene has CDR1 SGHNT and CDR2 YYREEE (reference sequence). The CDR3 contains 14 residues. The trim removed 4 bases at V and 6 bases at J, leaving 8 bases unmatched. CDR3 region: CASSTGQGRSEQYF. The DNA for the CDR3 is TGTGCCAGCAGCACGGGACAGGGTAGAAGCGAGCAGTACTTC. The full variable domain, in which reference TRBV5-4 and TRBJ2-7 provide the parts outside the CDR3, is ETGVTQSPTHLIKTRGQQVTLRCSSQSGHNTVSWYQQALGQGPQFIFQYYREEENGRGNFPPRFSGLQFPNYSSELNVNALELDDSALYLCASSTGQGRSEQYFGPGTRLTVT.